The rows below give T cell receptor beta chains drawn from one sample of a study of cytomegalovirus exposure and HLA in healthy donors. Sequencing was performed with immunoSEQ multiplex PCR; in TCRdb, only in-frame clones are kept and a portion is missing. The sample carries 110,000 or so clones, roughly 80% recorded once. The specimen sequenced was PBMCs. The receptor set was obtained from a man aged 25-45 years in good health and CMV-seropositive. Each CDR3 is given with its conserved first and last residue. Fields, in order: V gene, CDR3 length, D gene, J gene, clone size, CDR3 DNA, CDR3 protein. A D gene is named only where the DNA matches it firmly. Clone size, where shown, is once, few, many, or a class for clones that have expanded.

TRBV6-4	16	.	TRBJ2-6	.	TGTGCCAGCAGCGGAGACAGCGTCTCTGGGGCCAACGTCCTGACTTTC	CASSGDSVSGANVLTF
TRBV2	13	.	TRBJ2-5	.	TGTGCCAAAGGCCAAAAGGAGGCGGAGACCCAGTACTTC	CAKGQKEAETQYF
TRBV29-1	11	.	TRBJ1-1	.	TGCAGCGTTACAGGGAGTACTGAAGCTTTCTTT	CSVTGSTEAFF
TRBV4-1	12	.	TRBJ2-1	.	TGCGCCAGCAGCCAAGATAGAAATGAGCAGTTCTTC	CASSQDRNEQFF
TRBV30	14	.	TRBJ1-5	.	TGTGCCTGGACCCTGGGACTTTGGGGGCAGCCCCAGCATTTT	CAWTLGLWGQPQHF
TRBV5-1	15	.	TRBJ2-1	.	TGCGCCAGCAGCTTGGGAAAGAGCTCCTACAATGAGCAGTTCTTC	CASSLGKSSYNEQFF
TRBV28	15	.	TRBJ1-3	.	TGTGCCAGCCTGGGACACCCGAGCTCTGGAAACACCATATATTTT	CASLGHPSSGNTIYF
TRBV19	14	.	TRBJ2-7	.	TGTGCCAGTAGTCTAGGGGCACAACCCCGCGAGCAGTACTTC	CASSLGAQPREQYF
TRBV19	17	TRBD2	TRBJ2-2	few	TGTGCCAGTAGTATCCCGACCGGGAGGACTCGGACCGGGGAGCTGTTTTTT	CASSIPTGRTRTGELFF
TRBV6-1	14	.	TRBJ1-3	.	TGTGCCAGCACAACAGGGCGCCTCGGAAACACCATATATTTT	CASTTGRLGNTIYF
TRBV10-3	16	.	TRBJ1-2	few	TGTGCCATCAGTGAGTCCCAGGGGTACGGGCTCGGTGGCTACACCTTC	CAISESQGYGLGGYTF
TRBV11-2	17	TRBD1	TRBJ1-4	.	TGTGCCAGCAGCTTAGATTTAGGGGACAGGGGCGGTGAAAAACTGTTTTTT	CASSLDLGDRGGEKLFF
TRBV2	18	TRBD2	TRBJ2-5	.	TGTGCCAGCAGTGATTGGGCTAGCGGGTCGCACGACCAAGAGACCCAGTACTTC	CASSDWASGSHDQETQYF
TRBV6-4	13	TRBD1	TRBJ1-1	.	TGTGCCAGCAGTGACATGACAGGGACTGAAGCTTTCTTT	CASSDMTGTEAFF